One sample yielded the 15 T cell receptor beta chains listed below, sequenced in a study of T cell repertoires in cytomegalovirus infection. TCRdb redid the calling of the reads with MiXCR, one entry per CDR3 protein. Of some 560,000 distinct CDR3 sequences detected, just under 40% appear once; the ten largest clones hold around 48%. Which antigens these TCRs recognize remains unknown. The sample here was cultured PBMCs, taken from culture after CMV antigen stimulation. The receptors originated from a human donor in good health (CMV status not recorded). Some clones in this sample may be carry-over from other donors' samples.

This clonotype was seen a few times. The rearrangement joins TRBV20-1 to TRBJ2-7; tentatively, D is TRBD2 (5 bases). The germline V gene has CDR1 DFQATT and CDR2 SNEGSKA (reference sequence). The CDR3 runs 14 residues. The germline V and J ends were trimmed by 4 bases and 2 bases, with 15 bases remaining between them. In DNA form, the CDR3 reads TGCAGTGCTATAGTTCGGAGGAACACCTACGAGCAGTACTTC. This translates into CSAIVRRNTYEQYF.

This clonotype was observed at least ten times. CDR3 sequence (DNA): TGTGCCAGCAGCTTAGGGCTAAGGACTAGCGGGAACTCCTACGAGCAGTACTTC. It yields the protein CASSLGLRTSGNSYEQYF. The V call is TRBV7-2, the J call TRBJ2-7, with 12 bases matching TRBD2. J lost 0 bases, V lost 1 base, and 7 bases had no gene match. The CDR3 extends over 18 amino acids. Germline CDR1 SGHTA, CDR2 FQGNSA.

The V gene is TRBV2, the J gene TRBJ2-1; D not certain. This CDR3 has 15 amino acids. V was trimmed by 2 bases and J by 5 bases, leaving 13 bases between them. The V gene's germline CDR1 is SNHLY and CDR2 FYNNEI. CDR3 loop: CASSELLPIDNEQFF. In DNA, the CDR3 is TGTGCCAGCAGTGAATTATTACCGATTGACAATGAGCAGTTCTTC.

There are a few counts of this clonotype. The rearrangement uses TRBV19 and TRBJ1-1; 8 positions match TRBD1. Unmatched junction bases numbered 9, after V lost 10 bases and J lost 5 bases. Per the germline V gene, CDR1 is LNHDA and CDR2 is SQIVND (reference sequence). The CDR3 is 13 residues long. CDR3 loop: CATSGQVGTEAFF. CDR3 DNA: TGTGCCACCTCGGGACAGGTTGGGACTGAAGCTTTCTTT.

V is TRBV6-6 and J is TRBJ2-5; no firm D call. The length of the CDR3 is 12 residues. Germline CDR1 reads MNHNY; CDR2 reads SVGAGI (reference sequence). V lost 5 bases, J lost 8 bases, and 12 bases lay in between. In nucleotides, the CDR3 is TGTGCCAGCAGTGGCGGCGCAGGAACCCAGTACTTC. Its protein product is CASSGGAGTQYF.

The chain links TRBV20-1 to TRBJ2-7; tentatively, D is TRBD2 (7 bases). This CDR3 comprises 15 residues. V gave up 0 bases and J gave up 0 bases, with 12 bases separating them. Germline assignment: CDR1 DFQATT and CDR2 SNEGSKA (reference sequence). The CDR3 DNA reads TGCAGTGCTAGAGATCAGGCGGGGGCCTCCTACGAGCAGTACTTC. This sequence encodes CSARDQAGASYEQYF.

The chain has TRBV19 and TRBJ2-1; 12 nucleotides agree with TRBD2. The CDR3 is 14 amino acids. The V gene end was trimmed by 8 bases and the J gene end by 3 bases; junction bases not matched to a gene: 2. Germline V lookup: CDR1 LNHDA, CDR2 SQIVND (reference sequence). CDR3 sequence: CASGTSGFYNEQFF. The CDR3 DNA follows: TGTGCCAGTGGGACTAGCGGGTTCTACAATGAGCAGTTCTTC.

CDR3 in amino acids: CASSAPQIWDEQYF. The CDR3 nucleotides read TGTGCCAGCAGTGCTCCACAGATCTGGGACGAGCAGTACTTC. The chain has TRBV2 and TRBJ2-7; D uncertain. The CDR3 is 14 amino acids. V lost 4 bases, J lost 5 bases, and 15 bases lay in between. Germline CDR1 SNHLY, CDR2 FYNNEI.

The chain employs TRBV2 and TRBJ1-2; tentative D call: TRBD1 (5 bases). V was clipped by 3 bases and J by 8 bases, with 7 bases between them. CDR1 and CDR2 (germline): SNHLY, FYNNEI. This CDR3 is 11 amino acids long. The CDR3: CASSDRAGYTF. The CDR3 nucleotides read TGTGCCAGCAGTGACAGGGCAGGCTACACCTTC.

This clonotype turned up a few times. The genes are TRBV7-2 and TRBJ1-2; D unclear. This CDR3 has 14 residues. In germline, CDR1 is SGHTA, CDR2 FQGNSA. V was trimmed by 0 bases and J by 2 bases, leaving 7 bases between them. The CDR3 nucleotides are TGTGCCAGCAGCTTAGCTTTGGAGAACTATGGCTACACCTTC. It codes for CASSLALENYGYTF.

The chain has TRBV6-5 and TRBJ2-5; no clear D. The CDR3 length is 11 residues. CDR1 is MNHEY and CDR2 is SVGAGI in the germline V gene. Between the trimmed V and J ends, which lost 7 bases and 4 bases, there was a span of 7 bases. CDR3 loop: CASTAGETQYF. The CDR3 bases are TGTGCCAGCACCGCCGGAGAGACCCAGTACTTC.

Here the CDR3 reads CASRYRGSTEAFF. Here the CDR3 DNA reads TGCGCCAGCAGGTACAGGGGGTCCACTGAAGCTTTCTTT. V and J are TRBV10-2 and TRBJ1-1; 8 positions agree with TRBD1. The germline gives CDR1 WSHSY, CDR2 SAAADI. Trimming at V came to 6 bases and at J to 4 bases, leaving 4 bases not matched to a gene. The CDR3 covers 13 residues.

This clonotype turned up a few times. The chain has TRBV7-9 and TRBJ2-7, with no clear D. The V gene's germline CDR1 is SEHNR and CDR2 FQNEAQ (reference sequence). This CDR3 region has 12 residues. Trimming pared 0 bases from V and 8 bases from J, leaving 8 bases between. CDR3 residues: CASSLALQQQYF. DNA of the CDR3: TGTGCCAGCAGCTTAGCGCTCCAGCAGCAGTACTTC.

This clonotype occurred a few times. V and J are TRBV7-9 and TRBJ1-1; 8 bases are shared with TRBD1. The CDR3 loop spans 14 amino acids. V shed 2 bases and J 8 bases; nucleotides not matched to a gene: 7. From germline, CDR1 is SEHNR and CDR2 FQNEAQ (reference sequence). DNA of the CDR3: TGTGCCAGCAGCTTAATTGCAGGGGGCCCGGAAGCTTTCTTT. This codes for CASSLIAGGPEAFF.

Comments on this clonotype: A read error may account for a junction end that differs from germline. In DNA form, the CDR3 reads TGTGCCAGCAGTGAATTTAAGGGGCAGCAGGCCTTC. Residues: CASSEFKGQQAF. V and J are TRBV2 and TRBJ2-1; maybe TRBD1 (5 bases). Germline V lookup: CDR1 SNHLY, CDR2 FYNNEI. The CDR3 runs to 12 residues.